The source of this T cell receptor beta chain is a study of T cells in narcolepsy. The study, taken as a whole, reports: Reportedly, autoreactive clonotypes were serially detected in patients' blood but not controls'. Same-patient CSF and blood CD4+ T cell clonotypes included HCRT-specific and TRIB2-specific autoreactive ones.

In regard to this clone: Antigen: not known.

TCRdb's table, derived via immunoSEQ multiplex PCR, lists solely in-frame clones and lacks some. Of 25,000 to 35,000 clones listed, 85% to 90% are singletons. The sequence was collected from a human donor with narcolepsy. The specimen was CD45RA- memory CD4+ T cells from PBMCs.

The CDR3 spells CASSRGQAGEKLFF. DNA for the CDR3: TGTGCCAGCAGCCGGGGACAGGCTGGTGAAAAACTGTTTTTT. The chain couples TRBV6-9 to TRBJ1-4, with 8 nucleotides matching TRBD1. Germline V lookup: CDR1 MNHGY, CDR2 SVAAGI. This CDR3 has 14 residues. J gave up 7 bases and V 6 bases, and 7 bases lay outside the gene matches.